The 4 T cell receptor beta chains listed next were all sequenced from one sample in a study of early T cells in non-severe SARS-CoV-2 infection. TCRdb independently ran MiXCR on the 5' RACE reads; one entry per CDR3 protein. The sample holds about 90,000 distinct CDR3 sequences; about 15% are singletons and the top ten take 5.5% to 8%. The sample consisted of whole blood. The source is an adult who was a healthcare worker with PCR-confirmed SARS-CoV-2 infection or an uninfected control (not recorded which).

A few counts support this clonotype. The V and J genes are TRBV6-6 and TRBJ1-1, with D possibly TRBD1 on 6 matching bases. Germline assignment: CDR1 MNHNY and CDR2 SVGAGI (reference sequence). This CDR3 is built from 15 residues. V dropped 3 bases and J dropped 0 bases, with 11 bases sitting between them. The CDR3: CASSYEGGLNTEAFF. For the CDR3, the DNA is TGTGCCAGCAGTTATGAGGGGGGCTTGAACACTGAAGCTTTCTTT.

The table lists this clonotype with a few counts. The V gene is TRBV5-1, the J gene TRBJ1-5; possible D gene TRBD1, 5 bases. This CDR3 spans 14 amino acids. Germline V lookup: CDR1 SGHRS, CDR2 YFSETQ. V lost 4 bases and J 4 bases, leaving 12 bases between the germline ends. DNA for the CDR3: TGCGCCAGCAGCCACGGGGACCCAAATCAGCCCCAGCATTTT. This encodes CASSHGDPNQPQHF.

This clonotype appeared many times. The chain uses TRBV2 and TRBJ1-1; 9 bases fit TRBD1. There are 14 residues in the CDR3. Losses at the gene ends were 6 bases for V and 4 bases for J; bases not matched to a gene: 6. The germline CDR1 and CDR2 sequences are SNHLY and FYNNEI. DNA for the CDR3: TGTGCCAGCAGGGACAGGGGCGTGACCACTGAAGCTTTCTTT. Protein sequence: CASRDRGVTTEAFF.

In its sample, this clonotype was seen many times. The chain uses TRBV5-4 and TRBJ2-5, with TRBD2 as a possible D gene (6 bases). There are 17 residues in the CDR3. Per the germline V gene, CDR1 is SGHNT and CDR2 is YYREEE (reference sequence). The V end lost 0 bases, the J end lost 1 base, and 16 bases lay between the germline ends. The CDR3 spells CASSLGQPRRGQETQYF. For the CDR3, the DNA is TGTGCCAGCAGCTTGGGTCAGCCCAGGCGGGGCCAAGAGACCCAGTACTTC. Drawing the rest from reference TRBV5-4 and TRBJ2-5, the complete variable domain is ETGVTQSPTHLIKTRGQQVTLRCSSQSGHNTVSWYQQALGQGPQFIFQYYREEENGRGNFPPRFSGLQFPNYSSELNVNALELDDSALYLCASSLGQPRRGQETQYFGPGTRLLVL.